The entry that follows covers one T cell receptor (beta chain) sequence. The sample belongs to a study of T cell changes during pregnancy in multiple sclerosis. Sequencing used immunoSEQ multiplex PCR; TCRdb keeps in-frame clones, though not all of them. The table shows over 35,000 clones, with approximately 94% occurring only once. Trimming took 1 base from V and 3 from J, leaving 16 bases between them. The CDR3 has 17 amino acids. The germline CDR1 and CDR2 sequences are LNHDA and SQIVND (reference sequence). The chain carries TRBV19 and TRBJ1-5; D remains unclear. The sequence was collected from a female donor with multiple sclerosis, enrolled in a pregnancy study. The sample was peripheral blood, taken before pregnancy. The CDR3 coding sequence is TGTGCCAGTAGTATAGTTTGGAGGGAGGCCTACAATCAGCCCCAGCATTTT. This codes for CASSIVWREAYNQPQHF.